This entry concerns a single T cell receptor (beta chain). No antigen is known for it. The study ran its PCR with 60 Vbeta and 13 Jbeta primers. In the original processing: It was a later analysis that counted tens of millions of unique TCR beta chains, of which about 10 million were shared. Sequencing was performed with immunoSEQ multiplex PCR; in TCRdb, only in-frame clones are kept and a portion is missing. That table gives V, J and clone size, and the DNA gave D and trimming. The repertoire holds about 190,000 clones, over 60% seen once, with about 4.8% in the top ten. This specimen belongs to a study of cytomegalovirus exposure and HLA in healthy donors. Study context: An analysis done earlier identified 120 million or so unique TCR beta sequences from about 179 million T cells.

The V end lost 5 bases, the J end lost 3 bases, and 6 bases lay between the germline ends. Germline V gene data show CDR1 as SGHAT and CDR2 as FQDESV (reference sequence). This CDR3 is built from 12 residues. Donors had nominal health at sampling but likely had unrecorded immune exposures. Study conclusions and caveats: The majority of TCR sequences were rare, yet some public TCRs appeared in many donors.

The chain employs TRBV11-1 and TRBJ2-3, with D possibly TRBD2 on 5 matching bases. This receptor was identified in a man aged 25 to 40 in good health and CMV-seropositive. Sequences were obtained from PBMCs. The CDR3 nucleotides are TGTGCCAGCAGCCGGGGAACAGATACGCAGTATTTT. As protein: CASSRGTDTQYF.